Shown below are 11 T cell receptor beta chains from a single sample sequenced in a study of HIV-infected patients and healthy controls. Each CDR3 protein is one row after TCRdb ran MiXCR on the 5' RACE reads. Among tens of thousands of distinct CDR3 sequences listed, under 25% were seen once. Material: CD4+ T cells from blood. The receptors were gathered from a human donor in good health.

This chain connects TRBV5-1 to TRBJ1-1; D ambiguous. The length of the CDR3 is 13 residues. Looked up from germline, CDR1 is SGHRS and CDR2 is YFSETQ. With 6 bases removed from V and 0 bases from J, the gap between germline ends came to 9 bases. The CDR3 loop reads CASTLGMNTEAFF. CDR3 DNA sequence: TGCGCCAGCACACTGGGGATGAACACTGAAGCTTTCTTT.

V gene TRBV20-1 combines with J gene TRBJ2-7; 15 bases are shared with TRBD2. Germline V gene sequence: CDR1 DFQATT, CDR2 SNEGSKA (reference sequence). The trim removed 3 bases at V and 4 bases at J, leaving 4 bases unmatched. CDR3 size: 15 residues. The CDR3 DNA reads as TGCAGTGCTAGGGGGACTAGCGGGAGGACGTACGAGCAGTACTTC. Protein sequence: CSARGTSGRTYEQYF.

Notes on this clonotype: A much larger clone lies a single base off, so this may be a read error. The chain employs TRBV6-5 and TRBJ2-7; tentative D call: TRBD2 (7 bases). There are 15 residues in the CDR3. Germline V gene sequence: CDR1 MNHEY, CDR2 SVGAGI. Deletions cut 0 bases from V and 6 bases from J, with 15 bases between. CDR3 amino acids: CASSYSQGGSLEQYF. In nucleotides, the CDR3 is TGTGCCAGCAGTTACTCACAGGGAGGGAGCCTCGAGCAGTACTTC.

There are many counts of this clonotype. CDR3: CASSLVSGVVGYTF. CDR3 bases: TGTGCCAGCAGTTTGGTATCAGGGGTAGTCGGCTACACCTTC. The J gene is TRBJ1-2, the V gene TRBV12-3 or TRBV12-4; a weak D match, TRBD1 (6 bases). The CDR3 is 14 amino acids. The V end lost 3 bases, the J end lost 8 bases, and 16 bases lay between the germline ends.

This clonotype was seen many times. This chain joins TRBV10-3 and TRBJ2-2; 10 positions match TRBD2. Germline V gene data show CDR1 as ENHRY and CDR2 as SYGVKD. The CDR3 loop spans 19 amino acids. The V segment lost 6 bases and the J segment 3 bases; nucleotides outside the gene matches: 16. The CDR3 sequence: CAISGGLAGARGHTGELFF. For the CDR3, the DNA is TGTGCCATCAGCGGTGGGCTAGCGGGAGCCCGGGGACACACCGGGGAGCTGTTTTTT.

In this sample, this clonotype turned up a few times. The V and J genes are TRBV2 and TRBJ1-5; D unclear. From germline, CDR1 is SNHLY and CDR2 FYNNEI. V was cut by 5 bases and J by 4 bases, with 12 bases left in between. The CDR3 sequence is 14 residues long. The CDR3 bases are TGTGCCAGCAGTAGGTCCGGTGGGAATCAGCCCCAGCATTTT. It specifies CASSRSGGNQPQHF. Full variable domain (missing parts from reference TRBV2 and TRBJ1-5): EPEVTQTPSHQVTQMGQEVILRCVPISNHLYFYWYRQILGQKVEFLVSFYNNEISEKSEIFDDQFSVERPDGSNFTLKIRSTKLEDSAMYFCASSRSGGNQPQHFGDGTRLSIL.

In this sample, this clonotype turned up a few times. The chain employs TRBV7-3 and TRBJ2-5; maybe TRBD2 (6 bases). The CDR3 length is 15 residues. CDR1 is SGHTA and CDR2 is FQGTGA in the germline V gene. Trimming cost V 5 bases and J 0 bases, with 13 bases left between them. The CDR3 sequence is CASSPLGSYQETQYF. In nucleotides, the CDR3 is TGTGCCAGCAGCCCCCTCGGGAGCTACCAAGAGACCCAGTACTTC. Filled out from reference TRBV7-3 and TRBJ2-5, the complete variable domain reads GAGVSQTPSNKVTEKGKYVELRCDPISGHTALYWYRQSLGQGPEFLIYFQGTGAADDSGLPNDRFFAVRPEGSVSTLKIQRTERGDSAVYLCASSPLGSYQETQYFGPGTRLLVL.

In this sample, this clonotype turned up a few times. This chain's CDR3 is CASSKTGGRSNEKLFF. The CDR3 DNA follows: TGTGCCAGCAGTAAAACAGGGGGTCGTTCTAATGAAAAACTGTTTTTT. J is TRBJ1-4 and V is TRBV7-2; 8 positions agree with TRBD1. The germline V gene encodes CDR1 SGHTA and CDR2 FQGNSA. The CDR3 runs 16 residues. With V trimmed by 6 bases and J by 3 bases, 9 bases remained unmatched.

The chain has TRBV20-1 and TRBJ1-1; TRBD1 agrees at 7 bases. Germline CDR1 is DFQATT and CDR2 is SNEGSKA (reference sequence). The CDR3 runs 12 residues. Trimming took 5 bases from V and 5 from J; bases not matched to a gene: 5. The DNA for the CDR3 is TGCAGTGCTCGACAGGGCCGGACTGAAGCTTTCTTT. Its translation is CSARQGRTEAFF.

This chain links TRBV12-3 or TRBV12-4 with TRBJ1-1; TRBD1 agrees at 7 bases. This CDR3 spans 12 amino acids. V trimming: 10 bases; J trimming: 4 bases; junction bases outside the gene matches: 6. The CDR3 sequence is CATQGDATEAFF. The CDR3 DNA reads TGTGCCACTCAGGGGGATGCCACTGAAGCTTTCTTT.

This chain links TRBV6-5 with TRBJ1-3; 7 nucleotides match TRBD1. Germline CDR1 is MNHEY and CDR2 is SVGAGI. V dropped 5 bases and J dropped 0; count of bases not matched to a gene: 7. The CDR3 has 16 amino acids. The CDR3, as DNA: TGTGCCAGCAGTAGGGGGGACAGAGGCTCTGGAAACACCATATATTTT. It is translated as CASSRGDRGSGNTIYF.